These 18 T cell receptor beta chains were sequenced from one sample in a study. In TCRdb, the RT-PCR reads were re-called with MiXCR into one record per CDR3 protein. The sample contains almost 700,000 distinct CDR3 sequences, 14% of which appear only once. Material for sequencing was memory CD4+ T cells from blood. The receptors were gathered from a female donor in good health, serving as a healthy control.

There are a few counts of this clonotype. In nucleotides, the CDR3 is TGTGCCAGCAGCCCGATGATGGTGCGGGAGAAGGACGAGCAGTACTTC. Its translation: CASSPMMVREKDEQYF. V gene TRBV7-3 combines with J gene TRBJ2-7; 7 nucleotides match TRBD2. The CDR3 is 16 amino acids. The V segment lost 5 bases and the J segment 5 bases; nucleotides outside the gene matches: 15. CDR1 is SGHTA and CDR2 is FQGTGA in the germline V gene.

A few counts support this clonotype. The V and J genes are TRBV4-2 and TRBJ2-3, with TRBD2 matching 10 bases. This CDR3 is 16 amino acids long. Germline V gives CDR1 LGHNA, CDR2 YNFKEQ. V gave up 4 bases and J gave up 2 bases; unmatched junction bases: 6. Here the CDR3 DNA reads TGTGCCAGCAGCCGAGAAGCGGGAGGGCCCACAGATACGCAGTATTTT. Translation: CASSREAGGPTDTQYF.

V and J are TRBV5-1 and TRBJ2-1; D remains unclear. Germline V lookup: CDR1 SGHRS, CDR2 YFSETQ. The CDR3 is 15 amino acids. The V end was cut by 2 bases, the J end by 0 bases, with 9 bases between. In DNA form, the CDR3 reads TGCGCCAGCAGCTTCGAAGCAAGCTCCTACAATGAGCAGTTCTTC. Its protein product is CASSFEASSYNEQFF.

This clonotype occurred many times. This sequence joins TRBV9 and TRBJ1-1; 11 bases map to TRBD1. The germline CDR1 and CDR2 sequences are SGDLS and YYNGEE. CDR3 length: 15 residues. With 0 bases clipped from V and 11 bases from J, the junction kept 9 bases outside the gene matches. The CDR3 DNA reads TGTGCCAGCAGCGTAGGTGGACAGGGGGCGCAGGTTGCTTTCTTT. Its translation is CASSVGGQGAQVAFF.

The V and J genes are TRBV5-1 and TRBJ2-3, with a possible D match to TRBD2 (6 bases). This CDR3 region has 16 residues. Per germline, CDR1 SGHRS and CDR2 YFSETQ. V was trimmed by 5 bases and J by 0 bases, leaving 16 bases between them. Here the CDR3 reads CASSKGSGDSTDTQYF. The CDR3 coding sequence is TGCGCCAGCAGTAAGGGTAGCGGAGATAGCACAGATACGCAGTATTTT.

This chain joins TRBV3-1 and TRBJ1-3; possible D gene TRBD1, 5 bases. Germline loops: CDR1 LGHDT, CDR2 YNNKEL (reference sequence). With 4 bases removed from V and 9 bases from J, the gap between germline ends came to 22 bases. The CDR3 consists of 16 residues. CDR3 region: CASSPQGPSGVRTIYF. The CDR3 nucleotides read TGTGCCAGCAGCCCGCAGGGACCATCAGGAGTCCGCACCATATATTTT.

This clonotype was detected only a few times. The rearrangement joins TRBV28 to TRBJ1-5; D gene uncertain. Germline lookup yields CDR1 MDHEN and CDR2 SYDVKM. V was shortened by 3 bases and J by 4 bases, with 19 bases between the two germline ends. The CDR3 length is 17 residues. Here the CDR3 reads CASSFGSDKGRNQPQHF. The CDR3 DNA reads as TGTGCCAGCAGTTTCGGATCAGACAAAGGGCGGAATCAGCCCCAGCATTTT.

This clonotype was counted many times. The chain uses TRBV20-1 and TRBJ2-7; 8 positions match TRBD2. Losses at the gene ends were 3 bases for V and 3 bases for J; bases not matched to a gene: 4. The CDR3 spans 13 residues. The V gene's germline CDR1 is DFQATT and CDR2 SNEGSKA (reference sequence). The CDR3 region has the DNA TGCAGTGCTAGGTATAGCGGGAACTACGAGCAGTACTTC. This sequence encodes CSARYSGNYEQYF.

This clonotype was seen a handful of times. This chain connects TRBV24-1 to TRBJ2-1; TRBD1 aligns across 12 bases. Germline V CDR1 and CDR2: KGHDR, SFDVKD. The CDR3 consists of 16 residues. J gave up 8 bases and V 3 bases, and 7 bases lay outside the gene matches. In nucleotides, the CDR3 is TGTGCCACCAGTGATCCGGGACAGGGGGCTAGGGATGAGCAGTTCTTC. Residues: CATSDPGQGARDEQFF.

The chain couples TRBV7-9 to TRBJ2-7; tentatively, D is TRBD1 or TRBD2 (6 bases each). The CDR3 is 14 amino acids. V shed 1 base and J shed 5 bases, with 12 bases lying between them. Germline V CDR1 and CDR2: SEHNR, FQNEAQ (reference sequence). In nucleotides, the CDR3 is TGTGCCAGCAGCTTAGATAGGGGGGCGGACGAGCAGTACTTC. The encoded protein is CASSLDRGADEQYF. The full variable domain, completed using reference TRBV7-9 and TRBJ2-7, is DTGVSQNPRHKITKRGQNVTFRCDPISEHNRLYWYRQTLGQGPEFLTYFQNEAQLEKSRLLSDRFSAERPKGSFSTLEIQRTEQGDSAMYLCASSLDRGADEQYFGPGTRLTVT.

This clonotype was detected only a few times. This rearrangement joins TRBV6-6 to TRBJ2-7, with TRBD1 matching 11 bases. The CDR3 contains 14 residues. Per germline, CDR1 MNHNY and CDR2 SVGAGI (reference sequence). Trimming took 4 bases from V and 4 from J; bases not matched to a gene: 3. The CDR3, as DNA: TGTGCCAGCAGTTGGACAGGGGGCAGTTACGAGCAGTACTTC. Translating gives CASSWTGGSYEQYF.

This clonotype was observed at least ten times. V gene TRBV5-6 combines with J gene TRBJ2-7, with a tentative D call TRBD2 (6 bases). This CDR3 spans 15 amino acids. Germline lookup yields CDR1 SGHDT and CDR2 YYEEEE. Trimming cost V 1 base and J 3 bases, with 14 bases left between them. CDR3 region: CASSLSGLRDYEQYF. DNA for the CDR3: TGTGCCAGCAGCTTGAGTGGACTACGGGACTACGAGCAGTACTTC.

V gene TRBV6-5 combines with J gene TRBJ2-7; D is perhaps TRBD1 (5 bases). CDR1 and CDR2 (germline): MNHEY, SVGAGI. There are 15 residues in the CDR3. Between the trimmed V and J ends, which lost 5 bases and 0 bases, there was a span of 14 bases. CDR3 loop: CASSIHRLGSYEQYF. Written as DNA, the CDR3 is TGTGCCAGCAGTATACACAGGTTGGGCTCCTACGAGCAGTACTTC.

This chain links TRBV4-3 with TRBJ2-2; TRBD1 matches at 10 bases. This CDR3 spans 21 amino acids. Unmatched junction bases numbered 18, after V lost 0 bases and J lost 5 bases. Germline CDR1 LGHNA, CDR2 YSLEER. CDR3 DNA: TGCGCCAGCAGCCAAGATACGGGACAGGGGTTTTTAGGTGAGAAGACCGGGGAGCTGTTTTTT. This codes for CASSQDTGQGFLGEKTGELFF.

The chain couples TRBV18 to TRBJ2-7; TRBD1 might be the D (5 bases). The CDR3 has 17 residues. CDR1 is KGHSH and CDR2 is LQKENI in the germline V gene. V lost 2 bases to trimming and J lost 3 bases, with 20 bases between them. Here the CDR3 DNA reads TGTGCCAGCTCACCATCAGGGCCTCTCTCGTCACACTACGAGCAGTACTTC. Amino acids: CASSPSGPLSSHYEQYF.

The rearrangement links TRBV30 to TRBJ2-7; 7 bases are shared with TRBD2. The CDR3 totals 15 residues. Germline loops: CDR1 GTSNPN, CDR2 SVGIG (reference sequence). The trim removed 3 bases at V and 7 bases at J, leaving 15 bases unmatched. CDR3 loop: CAWSPAGTMNREQYF. Written as DNA, the CDR3 is TGTGCCTGGAGCCCGGCTGGGACTATGAATCGGGAGCAGTACTTC.

This clonotype was found many times. The CDR3 DNA follows: TGCAGTGCTAGAAGGGGACAGGGCACAGATACGCAGTATTTT. Translated, it gives CSARRGQGTDTQYF. The chain links TRBV20-1 to TRBJ2-3; 8 bases are shared with TRBD1. The CDR3 sequence is 14 residues long. Germline lookup yields CDR1 DFQATT and CDR2 SNEGSKA (reference sequence). Losses at the gene ends were 2 bases for V and 1 base for J; bases not matched to a gene: 2.

The chain couples TRBV28 to TRBJ1-6; 9 bases line up with TRBD1. V lost 5 bases to trimming and J lost 3 bases; unmatched junction nucleotides: 5. Germline V gene data show CDR1 as MDHEN and CDR2 as SYDVKM. There are 16 residues in the CDR3. CDR3 loop: CASSPGQGFYNSPLHF. The DNA for the CDR3 is TGTGCCAGCAGTCCAGGACAGGGGTTCTATAATTCACCCCTCCACTTT.